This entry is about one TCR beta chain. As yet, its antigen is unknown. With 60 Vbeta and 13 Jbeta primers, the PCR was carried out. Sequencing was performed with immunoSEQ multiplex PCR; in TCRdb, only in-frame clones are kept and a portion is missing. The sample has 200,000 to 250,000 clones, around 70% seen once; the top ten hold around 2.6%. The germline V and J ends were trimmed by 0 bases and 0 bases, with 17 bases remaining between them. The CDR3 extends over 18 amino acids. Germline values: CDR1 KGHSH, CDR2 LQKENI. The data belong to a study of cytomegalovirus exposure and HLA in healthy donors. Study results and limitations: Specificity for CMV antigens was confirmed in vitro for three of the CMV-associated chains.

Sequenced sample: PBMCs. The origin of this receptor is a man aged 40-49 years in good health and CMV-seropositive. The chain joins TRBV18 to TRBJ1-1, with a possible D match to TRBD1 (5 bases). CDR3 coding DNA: TGTGCCAGCTCACCACCCTTGACAGCCGCCCGGGTGAACACTGAAGCTTTCTTT. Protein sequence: CASSPPLTAARVNTEAFF.